These T cell receptor beta chains were read from a single sample in a study of blood T cells in healthy people across ages. MiXCR, run by TCRdb on the 5' RACE reads, gives a single entry per CDR3 protein. The sample has about 570,000 distinct CDR3 sequences, 27% seen once; the top ten hold about a fifth. Sequencing used blood. The receptors come from a woman in her 70s in good health. The CDR3 runs from the conserved cysteine through the conserved F or W. The D gene is left open where the match is weak. Clone size is stated in some rows and not others, as once, few, many or a class when expanded.

d_call j_call v_call clone_size cdr3_length cdr3_nt cdr3_aa
NA TRBJ1-1 TRBV21-1 NA 12 TGTGCCAAAACAGATTGGAACACTGAAGCTTTCTTT CAKTDWNTEAFF
TRBD1 TRBJ1-4 TRBV5-6 NA 15 TGTGCCAGCAGCTACCGACAGGGAGCTAATGAAAAACTGTTCTTT CASSYRQGANEKLFF
NA TRBJ2-3 TRBV27 NA 14 TGTGCCAGCAGTTTAGCCCCCGTAGGAGATACGCAGTATTTT CASSLAPVGDTQYF
NA TRBJ1-2 TRBV29-1 NA 11 TGCAGCGCCGGGGGGAGGAATGGCTACACCTTC CSAGGRNGYTF
TRBD1 TRBJ1-2 TRBV12-3/TRBV12-4 NA 15 TGTGCCAGCACCATAGGACAGGGGGCTTGGTATGGCTACACCTTC CASTIGQGAWYGYTF
TRBD2 TRBJ2-2 TRBV5-1 NA 14 TGCGCCAGCAGCCCCCGCGGGGGTCCCGGGGAGCTGTTTTTT CASSPRGGPGELFF
TRBD1 TRBJ1-2 TRBV3-1 NA 17 TGTGCCAGCAGCCAAGATTGGGCAGGGGGCGCGCAAGGCGGCTACACCTTC CASSQDWAGGAQGGYTF
NA TRBJ2-1 TRBV7-2 few 14 TGTGCCAGCAGCCCTCGGGGGCGCGTGAATGAGCAGTTCTTC CASSPRGRVNEQFF
NA TRBJ2-2 TRBV12-3/TRBV12-4 few 13 TGTGCCAGCAATGACAGGAACACCGGGGAGCTGTTTTTT CASNDRNTGELFF
NA TRBJ2-4 TRBV7-2 NA 14 TGTGCCAGCAGCTTAGCAAGGGGGGTAGACATTCAGTACTTC CASSLARGVDIQYF
NA TRBJ1-1 TRBV12-3/TRBV12-4 NA 13 TGTGCCAGCAGTTTCGGGGGTCAGGATGAAGCTTTCTTT CASSFGGQDEAFF
TRBD2 TRBJ2-3 TRBV7-2 NA 15 TGTGCCAGCAGCCCCGGGGGGGGAGGAGAGGATACGCAGTATTTT CASSPGGGGEDTQYF
TRBD2 TRBJ2-1 TRBV19 NA 15 TGTGCCAGTAGTACCGCGGGGGGGCCCGGCAATGAGCAGTTCTTC CASSTAGGPGNEQFF
NA TRBJ2-1 TRBV11-3 few 17 TGTGCCGGCAGCTTAGCAAAGATGACTACTTCCTACAATGAGCAGTTCTTC CAGSLAKMTTSYNEQFF
NA TRBJ1-1 TRBV10-3 few 10 TGTGCCTCCTCAAACACTGAAGCTTTCTTT CASSNTEAFF
TRBD1 TRBJ1-4 TRBV12-3/TRBV12-4 NA 15 TGTACCAGCAGCCGCAGACAGGGTTTTAATGAAAAACTGTTTTTT CTSSRRQGFNEKLFF
NA TRBJ2-3 TRBV2 few 14 TGTGCCAGCAGAACAGAGGACGGCAAGGTTACGCAGTATTTT CASRTEDGKVTQYF
NA TRBJ2-3 TRBV7-3 few 14 TGTGCCAGCAGCTTGGGACCCGGAGGGGATACGCAGTATTTT CASSLGPGGDTQYF
TRBD1 TRBJ2-5 TRBV24-1 few 15 TGTGCCACCAGTGATCCATCGGGACAGGAAGAGACCCAGTACTTC CATSDPSGQEETQYF
NA TRBJ2-2 TRBV18 NA 13 TGTGCCAGCTCACTCACTCGACCCGGGGAGCTGTTTTTT CASSLTRPGELFF
TRBD2 TRBJ2-3 TRBV5-1 few 17 TGCGCCAGCAGCTCCAAAGAGCGGGGGGGGTTCACAGATACGCAGTATTTT CASSSKERGGFTDTQYF
NA TRBJ2-7 TRBV21-1 NA 13 TGTGCCAGCAGCAAAGGAAAGTCCTACGAGCAGTACTTC CASSKGKSYEQYF
NA TRBJ2-1 TRBV5-6 once 16 TGTGCCAGCAGCTTGGTGGCAGGGAAGCGGTACAATGAGCAGTTCTTC CASSLVAGKRYNEQFF
NA TRBJ2-1 TRBV5-1 NA 15 TGCGCCAGCAGCTTCCCCGGGACGGGGTACAATGAGCAGTTCTTC CASSFPGTGYNEQFF
NA TRBJ1-2 TRBV29-1 few 12 TGCAGCGTTGGAAATCCCGACTATGGCTACACCTTC CSVGNPDYGYTF
NA TRBJ2-5 TRBV7-7 NA 15 TGTGCTAGCAGCTCCTTGGGGACGGCTGGGGAGACCCAGTACTTC CASSSLGTAGETQYF
TRBD1 TRBJ1-2 TRBV6-1 few 16 TGTGCCAGCAGTGATCCCCCGGGACAGGGGGCGTGGGGCTACACCTTC CASSDPPGQGAWGYTF
NA TRBJ1-3 TRBV6-1 few 14 TGTGCCAGCACCCCCAGCAGCTCTGGAAACACCATATATTTT CASTPSSSGNTIYF
NA TRBJ2-7 TRBV7-6 NA 10 TGCGCCAGCAGCCGCCTGGAGCAGTACTTC CASSRLEQYF
NA TRBJ1-2 TRBV4-1 NA 13 TGCGCCAGCAGCCAAGGGGGGAGCTATGGCTACACCTTC CASSQGGSYGYTF
NA TRBJ2-1 TRBV2 few 15 TGTGCCAGCAGTCCCGAGACAGAATCTTACAATGAGCAGTTCTTC CASSPETESYNEQFF